The rows below give T cell receptor beta chains drawn from one sample of a study of T cells in tuberculosis. The protocol was immunoSEQ multiplex PCR, while the TCRdb copy is restricted to in-frame clones and leaves out a portion. The data contain tens of thousands of clones, 85% to 90% of them singletons. The material sequenced was PBMCs. These receptors came from a donor aged 10-29 years with latent tuberculosis or without tuberculosis infection. The CDR3 runs from the conserved cysteine through the conserved F or W. Each record gives: clone size, J gene, V gene, D gene, CDR3 DNA, CDR3 protein. A D gene is named only where the DNA matches it firmly. Size is stated for part of the rows, as once, few or many counts, or as a class when the clone is expanded.

clone_size: .
j_call: TRBJ1-2
v_call: TRBV9
d_call: .
cdr3_nt: TGTGCCAGCAGCCTCGGCGAGGGTCTCGGAGGCTACACCTTC
cdr3_aa: CASSLGEGLGGYTF

clone_size: once
j_call: TRBJ1-4
v_call: TRBV18
d_call: .
cdr3_nt: TGTGCCAGCTCACCAGGCCTCTTTAACGGGGAAAAACTGTTTTTT
cdr3_aa: CASSPGLFNGEKLFF

clone_size: .
j_call: TRBJ1-2
v_call: TRBV9
d_call: .
cdr3_nt: TGTGCCAGCAGCGTTGCCCAAGGGAGGGGCTACACCTTC
cdr3_aa: CASSVAQGRGYTF

clone_size: once
j_call: TRBJ2-2
v_call: TRBV9
d_call: .
cdr3_nt: TGTGCCAGCAGCGTAGGGGGGGCGAACACCGGGGAGCTGTTTTTT
cdr3_aa: CASSVGGANTGELFF

clone_size: .
j_call: TRBJ1-2
v_call: TRBV11-2
d_call: .
cdr3_nt: TGTGCCAGCAGCTTAGCGGGGGTAAATTATAACTATGGCTACACCTTC
cdr3_aa: CASSLAGVNYNYGYTF

clone_size: .
j_call: TRBJ2-1
v_call: TRBV6-5
d_call: TRBD1
cdr3_nt: TGTGCCAGCAGATCGGACAGGGCAGGAAACAATGAGCAGTTCTTC
cdr3_aa: CASRSDRAGNNEQFF

clone_size: .
j_call: TRBJ1-3
v_call: TRBV6-5
d_call: .
cdr3_nt: TGTGCCAGCCGGCGCGGTTACTCTGGAAACACCATATATTTT
cdr3_aa: CASRRGYSGNTIYF

clone_size: .
j_call: TRBJ2-7
v_call: TRBV4-1
d_call: .
cdr3_nt: TGCGCCAGCAGCCAAGATGGGCGAGGGTACTCCTACGAGCAGTACTTC
cdr3_aa: CASSQDGRGYSYEQYF

clone_size: few
j_call: TRBJ2-7
v_call: TRBV7-2
d_call: .
cdr3_nt: TGTGCCAGCAGCTTCAACGGAGGGACCTACGAGCAGTACTTC
cdr3_aa: CASSFNGGTYEQYF

clone_size: .
j_call: TRBJ2-7
v_call: TRBV4-1
d_call: .
cdr3_nt: TGCGCCAGCAGCCCAGGGCCAAGCTCCTACGAGCAGTACTTC
cdr3_aa: CASSPGPSSYEQYF

clone_size: .
j_call: TRBJ2-1
v_call: TRBV10-1
d_call: TRBD2
cdr3_nt: TGCGCCAGCAGTGTAGGACTAGCCCCGGATGAGCAGTTCTTC
cdr3_aa: CASSVGLAPDEQFF

clone_size: .
j_call: TRBJ2-7
v_call: TRBV11-2
d_call: TRBD2
cdr3_nt: TGTGCCAGCAGCCAGCGGGACGGGGAATACGAGCAGTACTTC
cdr3_aa: CASSQRDGEYEQYF

clone_size: once
j_call: TRBJ2-7
v_call: TRBV30
d_call: TRBD1
cdr3_nt: TGTGCCTGGAGTGGACAGGGAAGGCAGTACTTC
cdr3_aa: CAWSGQGRQYF

clone_size: .
j_call: TRBJ2-3
v_call: TRBV5-1
d_call: .
cdr3_nt: TGCGCCAGCAGCTTGGGGGTTTCGGGACTTCGCACAGATACGCAGTATTTT
cdr3_aa: CASSLGVSGLRTDTQYF

clone_size: .
j_call: TRBJ2-3
v_call: TRBV9
d_call: .
cdr3_nt: TGTGCCAGCAGCGCGGGCGGGCCGAGCACAGATACGCAGTATTTT
cdr3_aa: CASSAGGPSTDTQYF

clone_size: .
j_call: TRBJ1-6
v_call: TRBV27
d_call: .
cdr3_nt: TGTGCCAGCAGTGGAAACAGTGGCTATCGCCTCCACTTT
cdr3_aa: CASSGNSGYRLHF

clone_size: once
j_call: TRBJ1-3
v_call: TRBV29-1
d_call: .
cdr3_nt: TGCAGCGTTGGCGGCTCCGGCTCTGGAAACACCATATATTTT
cdr3_aa: CSVGGSGSGNTIYF

clone_size: .
j_call: TRBJ2-7
v_call: TRBV2
d_call: TRBD1
cdr3_nt: TGTGCCTCTCGAGACAGGGCATACGAGCAGTACTTC
cdr3_aa: CASRDRAYEQYF

clone_size: .
j_call: TRBJ2-1
v_call: TRBV11-2
d_call: TRBD1
cdr3_nt: TGTGCCAGCAGCACGAGACAGGGGGCCTTAAACTCCTACAATGAGCAGTTCTTC
cdr3_aa: CASSTRQGALNSYNEQFF

clone_size: .
j_call: TRBJ1-2
v_call: TRBV27
d_call: TRBD1
cdr3_nt: TGTGCCAGCAGTCCCAGGGACAGACCTAACTATGGCTACACCTTC
cdr3_aa: CASSPRDRPNYGYTF

clone_size: .
j_call: TRBJ2-7
v_call: TRBV7-2
d_call: TRBD1
cdr3_nt: TGTGCCAGCAGACGGACAGGGAAGGGCTCCTACGAGCAGTACTTC
cdr3_aa: CASRRTGKGSYEQYF

clone_size: .
j_call: TRBJ2-5
v_call: TRBV11-3
d_call: .
cdr3_nt: TGTGCCAGCAGCTTAGCGGGAGAGACCCAGTACTTC
cdr3_aa: CASSLAGETQYF

clone_size: .
j_call: TRBJ1-5
v_call: TRBV19
d_call: .
cdr3_nt: TGTGCCAGTAGTACAAAACTACGCGGGAGTCCAGGGACGGCCCAGCATTTT
cdr3_aa: CASSTKLRGSPGTAQHF

clone_size: .
j_call: TRBJ2-3
v_call: TRBV5-4
d_call: .
cdr3_nt: TGTGCCAGCAGCTTGGTACAGTGGGGCACAGATACGCAGTATTTT
cdr3_aa: CASSLVQWGTDTQYF

clone_size: .
j_call: TRBJ2-7
v_call: TRBV11-1
d_call: .
cdr3_nt: TGTGCCAGCAGCACCCAGACAGAGGACGAGCAGTACTTC
cdr3_aa: CASSTQTEDEQYF

clone_size: .
j_call: TRBJ2-3
v_call: TRBV5-1
d_call: TRBD2
cdr3_nt: TGCGCCAGCAGCGCGTCAGCGGGGCTAAACACAGATACGCAGTATTTT
cdr3_aa: CASSASAGLNTDTQYF

clone_size: once
j_call: TRBJ1-1
v_call: TRBV30
d_call: .
cdr3_nt: TGTGCCTGGAGCAACGGGTTGGACACTGAAGCTTTCTTT
cdr3_aa: CAWSNGLDTEAFF

clone_size: .
j_call: TRBJ2-2
v_call: TRBV5-6
d_call: .
cdr3_nt: TGTGCCAGCAGCTTTTCAGATGGGGAGCTGTTTTTT
cdr3_aa: CASSFSDGELFF

clone_size: .
j_call: TRBJ2-5
v_call: TRBV30
d_call: TRBD2
cdr3_nt: TGTGCCTGGAGTCGAGGGCAAGAGACCCCGGGGGGGCTGAGGGAGACCCAGTACTTC
cdr3_aa: CAWSRGQETPGGLRETQYF

clone_size: .
j_call: TRBJ2-7
v_call: TRBV5-6
d_call: TRBD2
cdr3_nt: TGTGCCAGCAGCTTGGGGCTAGCGGGGGGCTACGAGCAGTACTTC
cdr3_aa: CASSLGLAGGYEQYF

clone_size: .
j_call: TRBJ2-7
v_call: TRBV11-2
d_call: .
cdr3_nt: TGTGCCAGCAGCCTTGGCCGGGACAAAGTCTACGAGCAGTACTTC
cdr3_aa: CASSLGRDKVYEQYF

clone_size: .
j_call: TRBJ2-7
v_call: TRBV4-1
d_call: .
cdr3_nt: TGCGCCAGCAGCCAGCGGAGTACAACCAACTCCGAGCAGTACTTC
cdr3_aa: CASSQRSTTNSEQYF

clone_size: .
j_call: TRBJ1-3
v_call: TRBV29-1
d_call: .
cdr3_nt: TGCAGCGCCTCTACGACGGGGGACACCATATATTTT
cdr3_aa: CSASTTGDTIYF

clone_size: few
j_call: TRBJ2-7
v_call: TRBV7-6
d_call: TRBD2
cdr3_nt: TGTGCCAGCAGCCTTACTAGCGGGGGCCGCTCCTACGAGCAGTACTTC
cdr3_aa: CASSLTSGGRSYEQYF

clone_size: .
j_call: TRBJ1-3
v_call: TRBV2
d_call: .
cdr3_nt: TGTGCCAGCAATAAGGTCGGGGTCTCTGGAAACACCATATATTTT
cdr3_aa: CASNKVGVSGNTIYF

clone_size: .
j_call: TRBJ1-2
v_call: TRBV30
d_call: .
cdr3_nt: TGTGCCTTCGGGGTAGGAGGCTACACCTTC
cdr3_aa: CAFGVGGYTF

clone_size: once
j_call: TRBJ2-6
v_call: TRBV28
d_call: .
cdr3_nt: TGTGCCAGCAGTCTCGGGGGGCGGTTAGAGGCCAACGTCCTGACTTTC
cdr3_aa: CASSLGGRLEANVLTF

clone_size: .
j_call: TRBJ2-7
v_call: TRBV6-1
d_call: TRBD1
cdr3_nt: TGTGCCGGGAGGGGACAGGGAAACTACGAGCAGTACTTC
cdr3_aa: CAGRGQGNYEQYF

clone_size: once
j_call: TRBJ1-1
v_call: TRBV19
d_call: TRBD1
cdr3_nt: TGTGCCAGTAGTATAGGAGGGACAGGGTACACTGAAGCTTTCTTT
cdr3_aa: CASSIGGTGYTEAFF

clone_size: .
j_call: TRBJ1-5
v_call: TRBV7-2
d_call: TRBD1
cdr3_nt: TGTGCCAGCAGCTCCGGGACAGGGAGGAGCAATCAGCCCCAGCATTTT
cdr3_aa: CASSSGTGRSNQPQHF